The T cell receptor (beta chain) described here comes from a study of lymphopenia after photon versus proton radiotherapy. Whole-study findings and limits: Post-nadir diversity loss with photons came from oligoclonal expansion, particularly CD8+ Temra cells. Authors raise, but do not show, better survival with proton therapy.

Germline-derived CDR1 and CDR2 are SGHTA and FQGTGA. The CDR3 contains 15 residues. V dropped 4 bases and J dropped 8 bases, with 18 bases sitting between them. For this clone: Its antigen is unidentified.

Some clones are missing from TCRdb's copy, which holds only in-frame ones; the method was immunoSEQ multiplex PCR. Here the sample spans about 39,000 clones, more than 85% being singletons. The chain combines TRBV7-3 with TRBJ2-1, with D perhaps TRBD1 (6 bases). The clonotype originates from a man between 60 and 75 years old with cholangiocarcinoma. Sequenced here: peripheral blood, sampled from a patient treated with photon-based radiotherapy. CDR3 DNA sequence: TGTGCCAGCAGCTCCGGACAGACAGTCATAGATGAGCAGTTCTTC. This gives the protein CASSSGQTVIDEQFF.